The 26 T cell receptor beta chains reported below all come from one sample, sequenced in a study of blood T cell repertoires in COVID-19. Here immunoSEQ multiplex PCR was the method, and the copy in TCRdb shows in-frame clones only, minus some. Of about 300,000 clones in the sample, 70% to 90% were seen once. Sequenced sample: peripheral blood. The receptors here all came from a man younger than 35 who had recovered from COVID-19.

This CDR3 reads CASTRTGIHYGYTF. In DNA form, the CDR3 reads TGTGCCAGCACCCGGACAGGAATACACTATGGCTACACCTTC. V gene TRBV5-6 combines with J gene TRBJ1-2; 7 bases align to TRBD1. The J segment lost 3 bases and the V segment lost 6 bases, leaving 8 bases of the junction unmatched. Germline V gives CDR1 SGHDT, CDR2 YYEEEE. CDR3 length: 14 amino acids.

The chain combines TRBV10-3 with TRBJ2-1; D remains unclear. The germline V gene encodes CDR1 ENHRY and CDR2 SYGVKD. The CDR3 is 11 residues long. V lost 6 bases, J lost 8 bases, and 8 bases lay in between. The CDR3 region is CAISPRDEQFF. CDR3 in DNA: TGTGCCATCAGCCCCCGGGATGAGCAGTTCTTC.

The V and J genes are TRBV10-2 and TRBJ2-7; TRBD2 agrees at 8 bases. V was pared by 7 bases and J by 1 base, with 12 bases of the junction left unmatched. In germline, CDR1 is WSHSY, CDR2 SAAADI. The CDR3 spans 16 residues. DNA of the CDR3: TGCGCCAGCACCTCGACTACTAGCGGAGTATCCTACGAGCAGTACTTC. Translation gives CASTSTTSGVSYEQYF.

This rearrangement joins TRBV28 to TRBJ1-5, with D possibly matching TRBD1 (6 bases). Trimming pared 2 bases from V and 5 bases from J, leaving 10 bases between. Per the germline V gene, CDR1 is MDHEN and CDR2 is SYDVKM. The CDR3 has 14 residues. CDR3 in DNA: TGTGCCAGCAGTTTAGGGGCAGGGGATCAGCCCCAGCATTTT. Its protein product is CASSLGAGDQPQHF.

CDR3 nucleotides: TGTGCCAGCAGCCAAGATCGGGATTGGACTGAAGCTTTCTTT. Its translation is CASSQDRDWTEAFF. The J gene is TRBJ1-1, the V gene TRBV3-1 (or the pseudogene TRBV3-2); D unresolved. The CDR3 runs to 14 residues. CDR1 is LGHDT, CDR2 YNNKEL, per germline (reference sequence). The germline V and J ends were trimmed by 0 bases and 5 bases, with 10 bases remaining between them.

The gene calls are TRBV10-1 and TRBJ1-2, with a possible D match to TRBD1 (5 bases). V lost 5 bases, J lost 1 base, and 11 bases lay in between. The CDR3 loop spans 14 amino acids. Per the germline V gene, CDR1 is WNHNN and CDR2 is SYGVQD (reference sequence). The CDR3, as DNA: TGCGCCAGCAGTAACAGGCGTCATAACTATGGCTACACCTTC. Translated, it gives CASSNRRHNYGYTF.

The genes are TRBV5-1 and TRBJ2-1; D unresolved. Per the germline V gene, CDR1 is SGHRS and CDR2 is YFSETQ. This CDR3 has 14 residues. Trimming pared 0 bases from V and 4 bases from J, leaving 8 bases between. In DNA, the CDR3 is TGCGCCAGCAGCTTGGCCCCAGAATACAATGAGCAGTTCTTC. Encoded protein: CASSLAPEYNEQFF.

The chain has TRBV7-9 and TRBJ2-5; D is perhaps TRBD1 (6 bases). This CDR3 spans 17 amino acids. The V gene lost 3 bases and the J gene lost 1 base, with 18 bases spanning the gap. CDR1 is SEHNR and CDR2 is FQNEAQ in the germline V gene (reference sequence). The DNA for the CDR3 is TGTGCCAGCAGCTTGGGTGACAGGCAGAGAACCCAAGAGACCCAGTACTTC. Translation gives CASSLGDRQRTQETQYF.

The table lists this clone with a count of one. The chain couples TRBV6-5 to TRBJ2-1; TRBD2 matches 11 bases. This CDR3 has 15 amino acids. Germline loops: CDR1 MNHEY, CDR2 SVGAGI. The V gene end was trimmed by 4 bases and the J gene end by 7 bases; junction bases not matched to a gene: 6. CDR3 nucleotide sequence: TGTGCCAGCAGTTCCGGGACTAGCGGATGGAATGAGCAGTTCTTC. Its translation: CASSSGTSGWNEQFF.

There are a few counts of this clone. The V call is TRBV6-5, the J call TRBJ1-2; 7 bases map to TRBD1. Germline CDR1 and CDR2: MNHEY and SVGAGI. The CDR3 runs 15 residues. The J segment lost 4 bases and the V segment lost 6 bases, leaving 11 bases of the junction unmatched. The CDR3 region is CASRQPGGRVYGYTF. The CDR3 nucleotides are TGTGCCAGCAGGCAGCCAGGGGGAAGGGTCTATGGCTACACCTTC.

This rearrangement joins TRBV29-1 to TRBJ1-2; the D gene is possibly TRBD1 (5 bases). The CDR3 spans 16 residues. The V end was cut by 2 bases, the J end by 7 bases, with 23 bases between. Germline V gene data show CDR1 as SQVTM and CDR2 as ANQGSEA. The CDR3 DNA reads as TGCAGCGTTGAAAAGCGGGGGGTCTGGGATTATTCTGGCTACACCTTC. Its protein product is CSVEKRGVWDYSGYTF.

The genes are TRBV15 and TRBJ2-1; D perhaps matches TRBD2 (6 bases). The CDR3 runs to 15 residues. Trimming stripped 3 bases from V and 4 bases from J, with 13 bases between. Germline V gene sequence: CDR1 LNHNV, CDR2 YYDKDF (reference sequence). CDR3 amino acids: CATSSRDSLYNEQFF. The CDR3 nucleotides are TGTGCCACCAGCAGCCGGGACTCCCTATACAATGAGCAGTTCTTC.

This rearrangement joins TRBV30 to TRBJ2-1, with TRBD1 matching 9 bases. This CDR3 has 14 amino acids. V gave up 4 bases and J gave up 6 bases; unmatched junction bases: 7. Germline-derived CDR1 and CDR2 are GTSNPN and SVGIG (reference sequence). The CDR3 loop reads CAWTFRQGVNEQFF. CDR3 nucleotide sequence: TGTGCCTGGACTTTCCGACAGGGGGTCAATGAGCAGTTCTTC.

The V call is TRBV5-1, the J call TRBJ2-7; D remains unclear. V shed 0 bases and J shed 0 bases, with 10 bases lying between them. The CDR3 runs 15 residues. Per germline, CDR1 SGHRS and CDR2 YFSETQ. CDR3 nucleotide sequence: TGCGCCAGCAGCTTGGAAGCGTCCCACTCCTACGAGCAGTACTTC. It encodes CASSLEASHSYEQYF.

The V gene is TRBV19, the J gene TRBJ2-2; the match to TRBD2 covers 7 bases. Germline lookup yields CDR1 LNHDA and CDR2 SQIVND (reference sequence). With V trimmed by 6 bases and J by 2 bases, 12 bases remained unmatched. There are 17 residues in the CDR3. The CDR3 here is CASSPIQAGTNTGELFF. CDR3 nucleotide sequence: TGTGCCAGTAGCCCCATACAAGCGGGGACCAACACCGGGGAGCTGTTTTTT.

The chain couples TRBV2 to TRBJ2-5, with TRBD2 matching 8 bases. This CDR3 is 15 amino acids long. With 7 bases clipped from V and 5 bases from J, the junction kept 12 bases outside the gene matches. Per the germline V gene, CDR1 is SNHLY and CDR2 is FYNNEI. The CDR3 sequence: CASKQSRGAGETQYF. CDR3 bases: TGTGCCAGCAAGCAATCGCGGGGGGCAGGGGAGACCCAGTACTTC.

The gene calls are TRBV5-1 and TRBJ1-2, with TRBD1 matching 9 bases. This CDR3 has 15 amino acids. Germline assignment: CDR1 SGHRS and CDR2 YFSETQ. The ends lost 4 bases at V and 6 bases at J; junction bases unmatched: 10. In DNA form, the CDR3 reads TGCGCCAGCAGCCCACGATCAACAGGGGGCCATGGCTACACCTTC. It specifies CASSPRSTGGHGYTF. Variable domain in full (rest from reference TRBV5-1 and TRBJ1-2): KAGVTQTPRYLIKTRGQQVTLSCSPISGHRSVSWYQQTPGQGLQFLFEYFSETQRNKGNFPGRFSGRQFSNSRSEMNVSTLELGDSALYLCASSPRSTGGHGYTFGSGTRLTVV.

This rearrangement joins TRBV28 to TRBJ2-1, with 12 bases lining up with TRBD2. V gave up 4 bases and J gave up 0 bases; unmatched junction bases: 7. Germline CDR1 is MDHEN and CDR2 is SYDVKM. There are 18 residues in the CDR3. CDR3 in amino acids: CASSYPGLAGSSYNEQFF. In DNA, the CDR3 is TGTGCCAGCAGTTACCCGGGACTAGCGGGCAGCTCCTACAATGAGCAGTTCTTC.

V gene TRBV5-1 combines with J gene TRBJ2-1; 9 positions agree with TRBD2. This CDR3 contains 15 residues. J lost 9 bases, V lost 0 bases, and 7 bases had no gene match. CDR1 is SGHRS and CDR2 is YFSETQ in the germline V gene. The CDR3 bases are TGCGCCAGCAGCTTGGAGCCTAGCGGGATCGGTGAGCAGTTCTTC. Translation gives CASSLEPSGIGEQFF.

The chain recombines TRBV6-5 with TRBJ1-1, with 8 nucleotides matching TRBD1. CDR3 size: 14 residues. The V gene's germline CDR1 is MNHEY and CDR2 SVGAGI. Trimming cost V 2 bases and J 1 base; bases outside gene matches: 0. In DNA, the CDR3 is TGTGCCAGCAGTTACGGGACAGGGAACACTGAAGCTTTCTTT. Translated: CASSYGTGNTEAFF.

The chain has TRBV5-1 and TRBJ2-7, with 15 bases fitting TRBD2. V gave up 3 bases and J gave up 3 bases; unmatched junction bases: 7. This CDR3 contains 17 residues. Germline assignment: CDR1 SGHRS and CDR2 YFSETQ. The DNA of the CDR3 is TGCGCCAGCAGCTCCGGACTAGCGGGAGGGCGGGACTACGAGCAGTACTTC. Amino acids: CASSSGLAGGRDYEQYF.

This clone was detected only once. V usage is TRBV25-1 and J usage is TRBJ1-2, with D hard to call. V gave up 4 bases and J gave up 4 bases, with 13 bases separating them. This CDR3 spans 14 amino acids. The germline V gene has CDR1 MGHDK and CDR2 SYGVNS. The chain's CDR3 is CASSAGTGGYGYTF. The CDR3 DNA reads TGTGCCAGCAGTGCAGGCACTGGAGGCTATGGCTACACCTTC.

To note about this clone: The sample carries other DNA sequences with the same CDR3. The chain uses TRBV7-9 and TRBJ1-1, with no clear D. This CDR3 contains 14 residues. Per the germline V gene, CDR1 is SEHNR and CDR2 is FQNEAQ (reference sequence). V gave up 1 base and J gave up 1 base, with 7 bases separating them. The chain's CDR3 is CASSLVGGNTEAFF. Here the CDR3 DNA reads TGTGCCAGCAGCTTAGTGGGAGGGAACACTGAAGCTTTCTTT.

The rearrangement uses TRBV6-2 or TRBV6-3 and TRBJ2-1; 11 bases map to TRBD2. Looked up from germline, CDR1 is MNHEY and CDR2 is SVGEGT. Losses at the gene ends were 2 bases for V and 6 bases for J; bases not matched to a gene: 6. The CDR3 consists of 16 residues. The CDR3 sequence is CASSYPPSGGSNEQFF. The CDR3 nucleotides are TGTGCCAGCAGTTACCCCCCTAGCGGGGGGTCCAATGAGCAGTTCTTC.

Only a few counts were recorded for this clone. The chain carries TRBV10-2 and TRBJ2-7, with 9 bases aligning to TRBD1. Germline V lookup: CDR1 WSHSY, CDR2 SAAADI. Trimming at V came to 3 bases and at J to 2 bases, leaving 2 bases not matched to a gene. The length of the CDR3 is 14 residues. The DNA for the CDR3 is TGCGCCAGCAGTGAAGGGACAGGGACCTACGAGCAGTACTTC. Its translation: CASSEGTGTYEQYF.

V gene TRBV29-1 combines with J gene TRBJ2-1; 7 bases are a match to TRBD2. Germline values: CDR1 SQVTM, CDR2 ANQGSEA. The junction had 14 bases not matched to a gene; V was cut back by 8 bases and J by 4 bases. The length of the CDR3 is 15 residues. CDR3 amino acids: CSSWYAGAGYNEQFF. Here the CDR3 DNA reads TGCAGCTCCTGGTATGCGGGAGCAGGTTACAATGAGCAGTTCTTC.